A selection of T cell receptor beta chains follows, all from one sample in a study of spatial heterogeneity in lung cancer. TCRdb re-analysed the 5' RACE reads in MiXCR, keeping a single row per CDR3 protein. The sample includes fewer than 45,000 distinct CDR3 sequences, under 8% of them seen just once. The sample was PBMCs, taken at surgery. These receptors originate from a female donor with early-stage non-small cell lung cancer. The CDR3 runs from the conserved cysteine through the conserved F or W. D genes are given only for firm matches. Not all rows give a size; the values are once, few, many and, for expanded clones, a class.

V	size	J	D	DNA	CDR3
TRBV6-1	few	TRBJ1-4	-	TGTGCCAGCAGCCGAAGGCGTGGGGCAGGGATTAATGAAAAACTGTTTTTT	CASSRRRGAGINEKLFF
TRBV2	many	TRBJ2-1	TRBD2	TGTGCCAGCAGTGAGGTTGGGGAGGGTGAGCAGTTCTTC	CASSEVGEGEQFF
TRBV7-9	many	TRBJ2-2	-	TGTGCCAGCAGCCCACCAGGGGGGGGCTTGGCCGGGGAGCTGTTTTTT	CASSPPGGGLAGELFF
TRBV7-9	many	TRBJ1-4	-	TGTGCCAGCAGCTTAGCCTCCTATGAAAAACTGTTTTTT	CASSLASYEKLFF
TRBV6-6	few	TRBJ1-6	-	TGTGCCAGCAGTCAGGTGAAGGATTCACCCCTCCACTTT	CASSQVKDSPLHF
TRBV6-5	many	TRBJ1-2	-	TGTGCCAGCAGCCCCCACGGGAGGGAGGACTATGGCTACACCTTC	CASSPHGREDYGYTF
TRBV5-4	many	TRBJ2-2	-	TGTGCCAGCAGCTTGGAAGGGAGCGGAGCCGGGGAGCTGTTTTTT	CASSLEGSGAGELFF
TRBV19	-	TRBJ1-2	TRBD1	TGTGCCAGTAGTGTTCACAGGGGGCAAGGCTACACCTTC	CASSVHRGQGYTF
TRBV25-1	-	TRBJ2-1	TRBD2	TGTGCCAGCAGTCGAAGGGGAGCGGGAGTGGGCAATGAGCAGTTCTTC	CASSRRGAGVGNEQFF
TRBV7-2	-	TRBJ2-1	-	TGTGCCAGCAGCTTAGCCCCACACAACAATGAGCAGTTCTTC	CASSLAPHNNEQFF
TRBV12-3/TRBV12-4	many	TRBJ2-2	TRBD1	TGTGCCAGCAGTTTAGGCCAGGGGGTCGACACCGGGGAGCTGTTTTTT	CASSLGQGVDTGELFF
TRBV5-1	many	TRBJ2-5	TRBD1	TGCGCCAGCAGCTTGGCGACCGGGACAGGGCTCCAAGAGACCCAGTACTTC	CASSLATGTGLQETQYF
TRBV6-2/TRBV6-3	-	TRBJ2-3	TRBD1	TGTGCCAGCAGGCGACAGGGCGCAGATACGCAGTATTTT	CASRRQGADTQYF
TRBV20-1	-	TRBJ2-4	-	TGCAGTGCTATGGGCGGCGCATTCAAAAACATTCAGTACTTC	CSAMGGAFKNIQYF
TRBV10-3	many	TRBJ2-1	-	TGTGCCATCAACGCAGAGCTCGACAATGAGCAGTTCTTC	CAINAELDNEQFF
TRBV2	many	TRBJ2-1	-	TGTGCCAGCAGTGATGGAGGTCTAATAGATGAGCAGTTCTTC	CASSDGGLIDEQFF
TRBV7-2	many	TRBJ2-4	-	TGTGCCAGCAGCTTCCCAGGGAATTTGGGCAAAAACATTCAGTACTTC	CASSFPGNLGKNIQYF